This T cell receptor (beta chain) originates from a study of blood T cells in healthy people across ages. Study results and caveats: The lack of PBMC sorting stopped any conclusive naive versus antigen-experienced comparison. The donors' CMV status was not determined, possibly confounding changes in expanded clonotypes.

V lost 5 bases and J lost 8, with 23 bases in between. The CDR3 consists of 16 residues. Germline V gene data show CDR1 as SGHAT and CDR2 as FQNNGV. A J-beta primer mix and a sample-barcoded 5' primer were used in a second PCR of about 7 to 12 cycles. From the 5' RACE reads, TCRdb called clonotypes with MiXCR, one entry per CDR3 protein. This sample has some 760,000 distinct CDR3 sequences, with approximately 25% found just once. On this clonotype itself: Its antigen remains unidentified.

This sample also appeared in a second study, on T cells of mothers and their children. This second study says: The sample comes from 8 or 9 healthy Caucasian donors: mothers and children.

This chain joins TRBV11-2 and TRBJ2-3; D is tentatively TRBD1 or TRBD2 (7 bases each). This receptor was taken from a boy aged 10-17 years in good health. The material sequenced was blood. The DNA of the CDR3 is TGTGCCAGCAGCCCTAGACAGGGCGGGGGTCGTGGTACGCAGTATTTT. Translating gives CASSPRQGGGRGTQYF.